These 17 T cell receptor beta chains were all obtained from the same sample, sequenced in a study of shared clonotypes between healthy human individuals. The assay was immunoSEQ multiplex PCR, and TCRdb's table has in-frame clones only and misses some. Of 550,000 to 800,000 clones in the sample, approximately 79% were seen once. The sequencing sample was made of memory CD4+ T cells sorted from blood. As for subset: CD45RA-negative fraction. Receptors originate from a young woman in good health.

This clone appeared a few times. This chain links TRBV5-1 with TRBJ2-1; TRBD2 might be the D (6 bases). Germline V CDR1 and CDR2: SGHRS, YFSETQ. The CDR3 spans 14 residues. V dropped 4 bases and J dropped 6 bases, with 14 bases sitting between them. CDR3: CASSIGTEGNEQFF. The CDR3 region has the DNA TGCGCCAGCAGCATCGGGACGGAGGGCAATGAGCAGTTCTTC. Based on the CDR3 plus reference TRBV5-1 and TRBJ2-1, the full variable domain is KAGVTQTPRYLIKTRGQQVTLSCSPISGHRSVSWYQQTPGQGLQFLFEYFSETQRNKGNFPGRFSGRQFSNSRSEMNVSTLELGDSALYLCASSIGTEGNEQFFGPGTRLTVL.

The rearrangement joins TRBV6-6 to TRBJ1-4; weak D call: TRBD1 (5 bases). Germline V gene lookup returns CDR1 MNHNY and CDR2 SVGAGI (reference sequence). The V end lost 6 bases, the J end lost 12 bases, and 14 bases lay between the germline ends. This CDR3 is 12 amino acids long. The chain's CDR3 is CASSQQAFQLFF. CDR3 sequence (DNA): TGTGCCAGCAGCCAACAGGCATTCCAACTGTTTTTT.

The chain uses TRBV19 and TRBJ1-1; D is unclear. The CDR3 totals 13 residues. The V and J ends lost 7 bases and 4 bases respectively, with 13 bases between them. Germline-derived CDR1 and CDR2 are LNHDA and SQIVND (reference sequence). This CDR3 reads CASTLALGTEAFF. The CDR3 nucleotides are TGTGCCAGTACCCTGGCCCTGGGCACTGAAGCTTTCTTT.

The J gene is TRBJ2-1, the V gene TRBV7-9; 9 bases fit TRBD2. The CDR3 totals 16 residues. Trimming took 2 bases from V and 2 from J; bases not matched to a gene: 4. Germline assignment: CDR1 SEHNR and CDR2 FQNEAQ (reference sequence). The CDR3 loop reads CASSLYAGGTYNEQFF. The CDR3, as DNA: TGTGCCAGCAGCTTATATGCGGGAGGGACCTACAATGAGCAGTTCTTC.

The chain employs TRBV5-4 and TRBJ2-3, with 13 bases lining up with TRBD2. This CDR3 has 18 amino acids. Germline loops: CDR1 SGHNT, CDR2 YYREEE (reference sequence). With V trimmed by 3 bases and J by 1 base, 8 bases remained unmatched. The CDR3, as DNA: TGTGCCAGCAGCTGGACTAGCGGGAGTTGGCTGGGCACAGATACGCAGTATTTT. Translation: CASSWTSGSWLGTDTQYF.

This clone was found once. This rearrangement joins TRBV5-1 to TRBJ2-5; the match to TRBD1 covers 9 bases. CDR3 length: 15 amino acids. The junction had 5 bases not matched to a gene; V was cut back by 0 bases and J by 5 bases. Germline values: CDR1 SGHRS, CDR2 YFSETQ. CDR3 nucleotides: TGCGCCAGCAGCTTGGGGACAGGGGCCGGGGAGACCCAGTACTTC. It codes for CASSLGTGAGETQYF.

The rearrangement links TRBV28 to TRBJ1-5; D is unresolved. The V and J ends lost 2 bases and 6 bases respectively, with 11 bases between them. The germline V gene has CDR1 MDHEN and CDR2 SYDVKM. The CDR3 runs to 14 residues. The CDR3 sequence: CASSLSLPRQPQHF. The CDR3 nucleotides are TGTGCCAGCAGTTTAAGCCTCCCGCGTCAGCCCCAGCATTTT. Together with reference TRBV28 and TRBJ1-5, the CDR3 gives the full variable domain: DVKVTQSSRYLVKRTGEKVFLECVQDMDHENMFWYRQDPGLGLRLIYFSYDVKMKEKGDIPEGYSVSREKKERFSLILESASTNQTSMYLCASSLSLPRQPQHFGDGTRLSIL.

The chain links TRBV6-1 to TRBJ2-7; 7 nucleotides line up with TRBD2. The ends lost 4 bases at V and 3 bases at J; junction bases unmatched: 12. Germline values: CDR1 MNHNS, CDR2 SASEGT. The CDR3 loop spans 16 amino acids. CDR3 nucleotides: TGTGCCAGCAGTGGGGTGGGGCTAGCGGCAAACTACGAGCAGTACTTC. This codes for CASSGVGLAANYEQYF.

This chain joins TRBV6-5 and TRBJ1-3, with no clear D. V was pared by 0 bases and J by 4 bases, with 13 bases between. The CDR3 is made up of 16 amino acids. Germline V lookup: CDR1 MNHEY, CDR2 SVGAGI. CDR3 amino acids: CASSYSGRRIGNTIYF. In nucleotides, the CDR3 is TGTGCCAGCAGTTACTCTGGCCGACGGATCGGAAACACCATATATTTT.

The chain is built from TRBV18 and TRBJ1-4, with D possibly TRBD1 on 5 matching bases. Germline CDR1 is KGHSH and CDR2 is LQKENI. This CDR3 has 14 amino acids. Trimming removed 6 bases from V and 0 bases from J, with 8 bases in between. In nucleotides, the CDR3 is TGTGCCAGCTCGAGGGGTCCAACTAATGAAAAACTGTTTTTT. Its protein product is CASSRGPTNEKLFF.

About this clone itself: This specimen includes other DNA sequences encoding the same CDR3. The chain combines TRBV5-1 with TRBJ2-1, with unresolved D. CDR1 is SGHRS and CDR2 is YFSETQ in the germline V gene. The CDR3 runs 13 residues. Deletions cut 0 bases from V and 3 bases from J, with 4 bases between. CDR3 nucleotides: TGCGCCAGCAGCTTGGGACTCTACAATGAGCAGTTCTTC. Translated: CASSLGLYNEQFF.

This clone was counted between two and nine times. This chain joins TRBV11-3 and TRBJ2-2; TRBD1 might be the D (6 bases). The germline V gene encodes CDR1 SGHNT and CDR2 YENEEA. The CDR3 is made up of 15 amino acids. Trimming pared 0 bases from V and 7 bases from J, leaving 12 bases between. This CDR3 reads CASSLDQGMDGELFF. The CDR3 coding sequence is TGTGCCAGCAGCTTAGATCAGGGGATGGACGGGGAGCTGTTTTTT.

The V call is TRBV27, the J call TRBJ2-7; D is unresolved. V lost 8 bases and J lost 1, with 21 bases in between. CDR1 and CDR2 (germline): MNHEY, SMNVEV (reference sequence). This CDR3 has 16 residues. The CDR3 loop is CASGILWRHASYEQYF. In DNA form, the CDR3 reads TGTGCCAGCGGCATTCTTTGGCGGCATGCTTCCTACGAGCAGTACTTC.

V and J are TRBV13 and TRBJ1-2; D gene ambiguous. This CDR3 has 14 amino acids. Trimming cost V 5 bases and J 0 bases, with 10 bases left between them. Germline assignment: CDR1 PRHDT and CDR2 FYEKMQ (reference sequence). CDR3 residues: CASSPREANYGYTF. In nucleotides, the CDR3 is TGTGCCAGCAGCCCAAGGGAGGCTAACTATGGCTACACCTTC.

The genes are TRBV18 and TRBJ1-2; D not certain. CDR1 and CDR2 from the germline V gene are KGHSH and LQKENI. The CDR3 has 14 residues. The V end was cut by 2 bases, the J end by 2 bases, with 9 bases between. CDR3 nucleotides: TGTGCCAGCTCACCAGGATCGGGCAACTATGGCTACACCTTC. Translated, it gives CASSPGSGNYGYTF.

In DNA, the CDR3 is TGTGCCAGCAGTGAAGCGCTACAGGTCAACTCTGGGGCCAACGTCCTGACTTTC. It encodes CASSEALQVNSGANVLTF. The V gene is TRBV6-1, the J gene TRBJ2-6, with TRBD1 as a possible D gene (5 bases). The CDR3 loop spans 18 amino acids. CDR1 is MNHNS, CDR2 SASEGT, per germline. V was trimmed by 0 bases and J by 0 bases, leaving 12 bases between them.

This chain joins TRBV19 and TRBJ1-5; TRBD1 matches at 9 bases. The CDR3 sequence is 19 residues long. CDR1 is LNHDA and CDR2 is SQIVND in the germline V gene (reference sequence). J lost 0 bases, V lost 7 bases, and 16 bases had no gene match. The chain's CDR3 is CASKERGGQGTYSNQPQHF. Here the CDR3 DNA reads TGTGCCAGTAAAGAACGGGGGGGACAGGGCACTTATAGCAATCAGCCCCAGCATTTT.